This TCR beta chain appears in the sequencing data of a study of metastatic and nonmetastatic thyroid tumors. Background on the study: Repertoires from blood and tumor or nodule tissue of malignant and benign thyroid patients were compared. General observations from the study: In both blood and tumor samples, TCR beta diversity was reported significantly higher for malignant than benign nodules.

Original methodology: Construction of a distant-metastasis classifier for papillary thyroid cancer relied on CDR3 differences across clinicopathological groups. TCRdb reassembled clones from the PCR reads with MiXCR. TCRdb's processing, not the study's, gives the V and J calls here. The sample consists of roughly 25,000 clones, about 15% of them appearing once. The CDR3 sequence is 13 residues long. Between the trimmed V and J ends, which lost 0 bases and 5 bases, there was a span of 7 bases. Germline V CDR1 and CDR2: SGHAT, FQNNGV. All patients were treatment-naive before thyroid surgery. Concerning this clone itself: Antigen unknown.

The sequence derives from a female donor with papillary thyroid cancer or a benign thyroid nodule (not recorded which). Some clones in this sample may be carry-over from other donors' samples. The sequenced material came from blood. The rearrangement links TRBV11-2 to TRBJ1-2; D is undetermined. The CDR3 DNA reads TGTGCCAGCAGCTTAGAAGTCGGATATGGCTACACCTTC. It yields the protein CASSLEVGYGYTF. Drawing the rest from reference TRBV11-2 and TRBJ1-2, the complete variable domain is EAGVAQSPRYKIIEKRQSVAFWCNPISGHATLYWYQQILGQGPKLLIQFQNNGVVDDSQLPKDRFSAERLKGVDSTLKIQPAKLEDSAVYLCASSLEVGYGYTFGSGTRLTVV.